This note documents a single T cell receptor (beta chain) sequence. Its antigen is not identified. Sequencing targeted expressed TCRB transcripts, as all isolated RNA had been reverse transcribed. Sequencing was performed with immunoSEQ multiplex PCR; in TCRdb, only in-frame clones are kept and a portion is missing. Altogether about 660,000 clones are present, around 15% being singletons, with the ten largest covering approximately 0.039%. Trimming took 6 bases from V and 1 from J; bases not matched to a gene: 4. Germline CDR1 and CDR2: MNHEY and SVGAGI. The CDR3 extends over 14 amino acids. This record belongs to a study of beta chain features in type 1 diabetes. Notes on the study in general: Moderate yet significant TCRB CDR3 shortening was seen in Type 1 diabetes patients in all four CD4+ subsets. The question left open here concerned HLA type influencing TCRB rearrangement. Among patients, naive, central memory and Treg TCRB repertoires appeared more similar than among healthy donors.

This rearrangement joins TRBV6-5 to TRBJ2-7; 9 bases are shared with TRBD1. This TCR was recovered from a man between 18 and 29 years old with type 1 diabetes. The source material was naive CD4+ T cells from blood. CDR3 bases: TGTGCCAGCAGGGGACAGGGCATTTCCTACGAGCAGTACTTC. It specifies CASRGQGISYEQYF.